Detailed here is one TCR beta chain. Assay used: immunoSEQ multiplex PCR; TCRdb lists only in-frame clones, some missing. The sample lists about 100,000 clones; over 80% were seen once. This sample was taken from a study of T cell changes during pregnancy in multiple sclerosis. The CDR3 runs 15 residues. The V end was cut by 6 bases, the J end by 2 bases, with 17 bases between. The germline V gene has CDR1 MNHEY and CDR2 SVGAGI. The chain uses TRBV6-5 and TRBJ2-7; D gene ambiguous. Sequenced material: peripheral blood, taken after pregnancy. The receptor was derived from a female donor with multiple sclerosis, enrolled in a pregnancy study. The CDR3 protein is CASSSLTAPPYEQYF. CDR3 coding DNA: TGTGCCAGCAGCTCTCTTACTGCCCCGCCCTACGAGCAGTACTTC.